Described below is a single TCR beta chain sequence and its context. The antigen remains undetermined. With MiXCR, TCRdb called clones anew from the PCR reads. This sample has approximately 30,000 clones, with around 32% found just once. Germline CDR1 reads SGHAT; CDR2 reads FQNNGV. The V gene end was trimmed by 10 bases and the J gene end by 7 bases; junction bases not matched to a gene: 11. The CDR3 loop spans 13 amino acids. No patient had received any treatment before thyroid surgery. These data originate in a study of metastatic and nonmetastatic thyroid tumors. The study, taken as a whole, reports: As reported, TCR beta diversity in blood and tumor was significantly higher in malignant thyroid tumors than in benign nodules.

This chain joins TRBV11-2 and TRBJ2-7; 9 nucleotides match TRBD2. The sequenced material came from blood. The receptor comes from a female donor with papillary thyroid cancer or a benign thyroid nodule (not recorded which). Some clones in this sample may be carry-over from other donors' samples. CDR3 loop: CATQTSGYPEQYF. The CDR3 bases are TGTGCCACCCAGACTAGCGGCTATCCAGAGCAGTACTTC.